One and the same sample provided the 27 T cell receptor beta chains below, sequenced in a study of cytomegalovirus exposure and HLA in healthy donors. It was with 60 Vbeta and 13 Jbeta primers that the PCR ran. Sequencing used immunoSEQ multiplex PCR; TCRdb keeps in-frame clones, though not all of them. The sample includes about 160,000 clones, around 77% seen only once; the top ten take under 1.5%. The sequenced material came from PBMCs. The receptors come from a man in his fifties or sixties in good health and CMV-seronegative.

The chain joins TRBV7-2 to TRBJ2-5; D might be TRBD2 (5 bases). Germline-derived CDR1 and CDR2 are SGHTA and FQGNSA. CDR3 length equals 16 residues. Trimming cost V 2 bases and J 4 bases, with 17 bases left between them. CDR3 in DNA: TGTGCCAGCAGCTTACGGGCCCGAGGGAGTGGAGAGACCCAGTACTTC. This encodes CASSLRARGSGETQYF. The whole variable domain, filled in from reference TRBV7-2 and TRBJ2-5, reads GAGVSQSPSNKVTEKGKDVELRCDPISGHTALYWYRQSLGQGLEFLIYFQGNSAPDKSGLPSDRFSAERTGGSVSTLTIQRTQQEDSAVYLCASSLRARGSGETQYFGPGTRLLVL.

The CDR3, as DNA: TGTGCCAGCAGCCAAGAGCCTAGGCCCTTCACAGATACGCAGTATTTT. This gives the protein CASSQEPRPFTDTQYF. V gene TRBV4-2 combines with J gene TRBJ2-3; D uncertain. The V end was cut by 0 bases, the J end by 2 bases, with 12 bases between. CDR3 length: 16 amino acids. Germline CDR1 is LGHNA and CDR2 is YNFKEQ.

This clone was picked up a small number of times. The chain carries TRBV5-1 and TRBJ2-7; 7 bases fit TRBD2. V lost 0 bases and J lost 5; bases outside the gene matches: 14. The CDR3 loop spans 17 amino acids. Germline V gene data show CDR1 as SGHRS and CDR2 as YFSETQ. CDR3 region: CASSLGGLGQGRDEQYF. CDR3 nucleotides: TGCGCCAGCAGCTTGGGTGGACTAGGGCAGGGAAGGGACGAGCAGTACTTC.

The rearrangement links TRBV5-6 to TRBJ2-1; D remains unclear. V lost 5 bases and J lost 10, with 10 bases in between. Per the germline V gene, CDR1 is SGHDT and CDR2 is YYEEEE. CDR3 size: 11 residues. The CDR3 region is CASSRFREQFF. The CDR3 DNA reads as TGTGCCAGCAGTCGTTTCAGGGAGCAGTTCTTC. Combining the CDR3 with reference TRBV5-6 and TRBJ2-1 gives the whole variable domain DAGVTQSPTHLIKTRGQQVTLRCSPKSGHDTVSWYQQALGQGPQFIFQYYEEEERQRGNFPDRFSGHQFPNYSSELNVNALLLGDSALYLCASSRFREQFFGPGTRLTVL.

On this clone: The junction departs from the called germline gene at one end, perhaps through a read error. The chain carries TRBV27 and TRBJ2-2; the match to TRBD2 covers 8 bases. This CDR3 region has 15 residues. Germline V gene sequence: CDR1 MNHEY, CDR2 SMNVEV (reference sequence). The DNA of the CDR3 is TGTGCCAGCAGTTTACAGCGGGAGTATCACCGGGGAGCTGTTTTT. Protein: CASSLQREYHRGAVF.

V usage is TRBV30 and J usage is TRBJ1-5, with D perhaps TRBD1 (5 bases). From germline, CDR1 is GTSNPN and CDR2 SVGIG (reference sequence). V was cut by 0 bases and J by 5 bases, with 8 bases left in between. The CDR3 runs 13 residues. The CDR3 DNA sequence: TGTGCCTGGAGTGTACGGGGGTATCAGCCCCAGCATTTT. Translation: CAWSVRGYQPQHF. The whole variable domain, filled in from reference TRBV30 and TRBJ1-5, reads SQTIHQWPATLVQPVGSPLSLECTVEGTSNPNLYWYRQAAGRGLQLLFYSVGIGQISSEVPQNLSASRPQDRQFILSSKKLLLSDSGFYLCAWSVRGYQPQHFGDGTRLSIL.

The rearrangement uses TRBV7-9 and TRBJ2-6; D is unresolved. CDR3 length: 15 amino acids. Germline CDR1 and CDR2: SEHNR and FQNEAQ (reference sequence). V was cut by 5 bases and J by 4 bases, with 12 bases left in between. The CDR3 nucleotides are TGTGCCAGCAGCCGACTCTCGTCGGGGGCCAACGTCCTGACTTTC. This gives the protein CASSRLSSGANVLTF.

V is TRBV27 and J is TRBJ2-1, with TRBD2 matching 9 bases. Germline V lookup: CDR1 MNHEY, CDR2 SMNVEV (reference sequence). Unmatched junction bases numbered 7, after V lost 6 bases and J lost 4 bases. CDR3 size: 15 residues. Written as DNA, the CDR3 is TGTGCCAGCAGACTAGCGGGCCTGGCTTACAATGAGCAGTTCTTC. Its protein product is CASRLAGLAYNEQFF.

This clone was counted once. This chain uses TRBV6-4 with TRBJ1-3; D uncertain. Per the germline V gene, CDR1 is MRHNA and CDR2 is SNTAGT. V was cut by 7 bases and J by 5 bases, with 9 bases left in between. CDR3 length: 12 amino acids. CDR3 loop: CASNSRRNTIYF. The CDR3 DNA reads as TGTGCCAGCAATTCCAGGAGAAACACCATATATTTT.

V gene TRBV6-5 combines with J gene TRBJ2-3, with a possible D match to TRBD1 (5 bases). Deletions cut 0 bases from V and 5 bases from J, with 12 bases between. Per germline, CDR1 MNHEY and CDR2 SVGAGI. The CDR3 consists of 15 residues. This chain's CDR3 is CASSYSPGQGDTQYF. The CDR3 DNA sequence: TGTGCCAGCAGTTACTCACCCGGTCAGGGAGATACGCAGTATTTT.

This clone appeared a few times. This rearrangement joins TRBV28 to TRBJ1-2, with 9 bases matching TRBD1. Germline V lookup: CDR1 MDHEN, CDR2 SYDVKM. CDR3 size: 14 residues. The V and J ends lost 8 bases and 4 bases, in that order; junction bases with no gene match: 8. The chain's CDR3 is CASCTTGGFYGYTF. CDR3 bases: TGTGCCAGCTGTACGACAGGGGGATTCTATGGCTACACCTTC.

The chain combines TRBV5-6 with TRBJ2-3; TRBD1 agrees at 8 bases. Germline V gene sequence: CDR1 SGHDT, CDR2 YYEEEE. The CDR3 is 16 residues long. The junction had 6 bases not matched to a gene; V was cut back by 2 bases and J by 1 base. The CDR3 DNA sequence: TGTGCCAGCAGCTTCTTCAGGGGGCGCGGCACAGATACGCAGTATTTT. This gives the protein CASSFFRGRGTDTQYF.

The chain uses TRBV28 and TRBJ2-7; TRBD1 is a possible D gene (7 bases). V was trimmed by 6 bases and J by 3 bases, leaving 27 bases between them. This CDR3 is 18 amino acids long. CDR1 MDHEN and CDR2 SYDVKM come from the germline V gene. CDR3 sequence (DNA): TGTGCCAGCAGGGACGACCGGGGGCGACAGGGATTGATCTACGAGCAGTACTTC. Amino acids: CASRDDRGRQGLIYEQYF.

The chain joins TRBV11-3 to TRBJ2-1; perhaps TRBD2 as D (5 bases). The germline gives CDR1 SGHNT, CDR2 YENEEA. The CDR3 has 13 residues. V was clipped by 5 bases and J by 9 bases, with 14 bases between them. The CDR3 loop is CASSETSSVEQFF. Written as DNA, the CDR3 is TGTGCCAGCAGCGAAACTAGTTCGGTTGAGCAGTTCTTC.

In nucleotides, the CDR3 is TGTGCCAGCAGCTTAACTGTAGACAGGGGGCAGACCCAGTACTTC. The encoded protein is CASSLTVDRGQTQYF. The chain joins TRBV7-3 to TRBJ2-5; TRBD1 matches at 10 bases. The CDR3 consists of 15 residues. Germline-derived CDR1 and CDR2 are SGHTA and FQGTGA. Unmatched junction bases numbered 4, after V lost 0 bases and J lost 6 bases.

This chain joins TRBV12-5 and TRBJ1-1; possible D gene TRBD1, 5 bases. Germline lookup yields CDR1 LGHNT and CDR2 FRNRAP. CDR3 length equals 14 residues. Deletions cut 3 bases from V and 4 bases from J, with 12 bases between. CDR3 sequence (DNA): TGTGCTAGTGGTTTAGGACACGGCGGCACTGAAGCTTTCTTT. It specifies CASGLGHGGTEAFF.

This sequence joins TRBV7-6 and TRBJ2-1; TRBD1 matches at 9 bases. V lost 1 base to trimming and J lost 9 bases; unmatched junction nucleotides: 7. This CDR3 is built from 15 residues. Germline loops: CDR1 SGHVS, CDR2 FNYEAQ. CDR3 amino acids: CASSLGQGGSGEQFF. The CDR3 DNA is TGTGCCAGCAGCTTAGGACAGGGGGGGTCGGGTGAGCAGTTCTTC.

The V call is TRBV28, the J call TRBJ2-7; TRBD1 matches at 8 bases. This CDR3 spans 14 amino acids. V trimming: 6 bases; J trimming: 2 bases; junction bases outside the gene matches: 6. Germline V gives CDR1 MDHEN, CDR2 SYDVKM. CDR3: CASRRTGHAYEQYF. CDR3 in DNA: TGTGCCAGCAGGAGGACAGGGCACGCCTACGAGCAGTACTTC.

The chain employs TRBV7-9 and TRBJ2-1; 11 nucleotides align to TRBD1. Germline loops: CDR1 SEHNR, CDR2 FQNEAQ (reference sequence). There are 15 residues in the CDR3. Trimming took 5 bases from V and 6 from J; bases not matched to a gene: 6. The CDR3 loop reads CASSADRGLGNEQFF. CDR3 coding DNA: TGTGCCAGCAGCGCGGACAGGGGGCTTGGCAATGAGCAGTTCTTC. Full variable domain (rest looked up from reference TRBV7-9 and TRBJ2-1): DTGVSQNPRHKITKRGQNVTFRCDPISEHNRLYWYRQTLGQGPEFLTYFQNEAQLEKSRLLSDRFSAERPKGSFSTLEIQRTEQGDSAMYLCASSADRGLGNEQFFGPGTRLTVL.

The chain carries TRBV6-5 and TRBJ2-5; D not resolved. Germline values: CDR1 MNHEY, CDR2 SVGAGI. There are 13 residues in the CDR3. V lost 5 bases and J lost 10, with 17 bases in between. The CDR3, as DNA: TGTGCCAGCAGTCCCCCGGGTAGTCTTGGCCAGTACTTC. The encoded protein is CASSPPGSLGQYF.

CDR3 DNA: TGTGCCAGCAGCCAACCGGGACTAGCAGCAGATACGCAGTATTTT. This translates into CASSQPGLAADTQYF. The gene calls are TRBV14 and TRBJ2-3, with 9 bases matching TRBD2. V shed 2 bases and J 4 bases; nucleotides not matched to a gene: 4. The CDR3 spans 15 residues. Germline V gives CDR1 SGHDN, CDR2 FVKESK. Full variable domain (remainder filled in from reference TRBV14 and TRBJ2-3): EAGVTQFPSHSVIEKGQTVTLRCDPISGHDNLYWYRRVMGKEIKFLLHFVKESKQDESGMPNNRFLAERTGGTYSTLKVQPAELEDSGVYFCASSQPGLAADTQYFGPGTRLTVL.

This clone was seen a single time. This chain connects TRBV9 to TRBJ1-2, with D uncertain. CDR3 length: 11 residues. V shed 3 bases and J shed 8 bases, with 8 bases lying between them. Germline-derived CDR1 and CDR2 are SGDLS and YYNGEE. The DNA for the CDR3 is TGTGCCAGCAGCGACTCAGGCGGCTACACCTTC. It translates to CASSDSGGYTF.

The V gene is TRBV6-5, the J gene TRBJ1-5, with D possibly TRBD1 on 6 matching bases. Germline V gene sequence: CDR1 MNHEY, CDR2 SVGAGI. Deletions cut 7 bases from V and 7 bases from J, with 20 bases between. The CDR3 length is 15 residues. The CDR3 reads CASTMTATGGQPQHF. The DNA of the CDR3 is TGTGCCAGCACCATGACCGCGACAGGCGGCCAGCCCCAGCATTTT.

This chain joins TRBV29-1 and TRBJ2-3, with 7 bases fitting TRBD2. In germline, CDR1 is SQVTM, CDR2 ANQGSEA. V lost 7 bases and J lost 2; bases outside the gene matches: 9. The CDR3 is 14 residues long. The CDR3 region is CSGGGGDYTDTQYF. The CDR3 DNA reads TGCAGCGGGGGGGGAGGCGATTACACAGATACGCAGTATTTT.

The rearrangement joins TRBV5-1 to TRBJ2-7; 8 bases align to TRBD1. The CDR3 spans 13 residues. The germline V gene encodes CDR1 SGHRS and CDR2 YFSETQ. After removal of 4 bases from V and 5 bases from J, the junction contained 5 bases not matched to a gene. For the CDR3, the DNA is TGCGCCAGCAGCAGGACAGGGTCCCACGAGCAGTACTTC. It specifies CASSRTGSHEQYF.

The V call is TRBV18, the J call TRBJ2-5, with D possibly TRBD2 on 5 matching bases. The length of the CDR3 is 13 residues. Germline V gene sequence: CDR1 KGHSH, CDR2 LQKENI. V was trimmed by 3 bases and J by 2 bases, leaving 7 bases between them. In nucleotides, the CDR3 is TGTGCCAGCTCACCCAGAGGGCAAGAGACCCAGTACTTC. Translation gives CASSPRGQETQYF.

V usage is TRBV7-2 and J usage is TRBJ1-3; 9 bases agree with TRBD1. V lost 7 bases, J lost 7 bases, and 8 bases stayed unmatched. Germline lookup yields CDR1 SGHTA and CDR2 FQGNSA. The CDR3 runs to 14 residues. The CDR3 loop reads CASTHPGQGNTIYF. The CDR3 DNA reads TGTGCCAGCACCCACCCGGGACAGGGCAACACCATATATTTT. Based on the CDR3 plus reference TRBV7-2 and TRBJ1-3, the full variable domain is GAGVSQSPSNKVTEKGKDVELRCDPISGHTALYWYRQSLGQGLEFLIYFQGNSAPDKSGLPSDRFSAERTGGSVSTLTIQRTQQEDSAVYLCASTHPGQGNTIYFGEGSWLTVV.